This TCR beta chain came from a study of T cells in Graves' hyperthyroidism and ophthalmopathy. Regions amplified from RNA transcripts were the TCR beta CDR3 regions. HTBI primers were used for first-round RT-PCR of the TCR CDR3. MiXCR was run by TCRdb on the multiplex PCR reads, yielding one entry per CDR3 protein. The data show 330,000 or so distinct CDR3 sequences, approximately 18% seen once. There are 16 residues in the CDR3. Germline CDR1 is LGHNA and CDR2 is YNFKEQ. V was trimmed by 8 bases and J by 0 bases, leaving 17 bases between them. There are many counts of this clonotype. Material: blood. This receptor was taken from a middle-aged woman with Graves' ophthalmopathy. The chain is built from TRBV4-2 and TRBJ2-4; tentative D call: TRBD1 (5 bases). CDR3: CASSYNSGAAKNIQYF. The DNA of the CDR3 is TGTGCCAGCTCCTATAACAGTGGGGCAGCCAAAAACATTCAGTACTTC.